The sample holds many counts of the clone carrying this TCR beta chain. Unique molecular identifiers were incorporated during preparation of the TCRbeta library. TCRdb itself ran the PCR reads through MiXCR, one entry per CDR3 protein. The sample contains 75,000 to 100,000 distinct CDR3 sequences, approximately 8.4% of which appear only once. Germline V gene lookup returns CDR1 SGHAT and CDR2 FQNNGV. CDR3 length equals 14 residues. V shed 1 base and J shed 6 bases, with 11 bases lying between them. The data derive from a study of T-cell reconstitution after alpha-beta-depleted transplantation in children.

This chain links TRBV11-2 with TRBJ2-3; D perhaps matches TRBD2 (6 bases). Source: PBMCs from the stem cell graft donor, taken from the stem cell graft. This TCR was recovered from a human donor who donated a stem cell graft to a child with congenital amegakaryocytic thrombocytopenia. CDR3 DNA sequence: TGTGCCAGCAGCTTAGCGGGGGTTGGCGATACGCAGTATTTT. Amino acid sequence: CASSLAGVGDTQYF.